Shown below are 20 T cell receptor beta chains from a single sample sequenced in a study of immune characterization of retroperitoneal liposarcoma (dated by TCRdb to between 2018 and 2021). Preparation of the library involved PCR. Sequencing took place on a NextSeq 500. TCRdb applied fastp at Q25 and MiXCR to the public reads, then kept only in-frame beta chains. Entries are consolidated by CDR3 protein sequence, retaining the most common genes and DNA. For this sample the table gives about 10,000 distinct CDR3 sequences, of which over 35% were detected only once. 10% of the sample is taken by the ten largest. The sequencing sample was made of tumor tissue. These receptors were taken from a female donor with retroperitoneal liposarcoma.

This clonotype occurred many times. The J gene is TRBJ2-3, the V gene TRBV6-1; a possible D gene is TRBD1 (6 bases). V lost 10 bases to trimming and J lost 3 bases, with 11 bases between them. Germline CDR1 and CDR2: MNHNS and SASEGT. The CDR3 is made up of 12 amino acids. CDR3 in DNA: TGTGCCACCTCTAGGGGGACAGATACGCAGTATTTT. Encoded protein: CATSRGTDTQYF.

Only a few counts were recorded for this clonotype. The chain employs TRBV11-3 and TRBJ2-1; TRBD2 aligns across 12 bases. The CDR3 has 16 residues. Germline V gene sequence: CDR1 SGHNT, CDR2 YENEEA. V lost 5 bases and J lost 7; bases outside the gene matches: 9. This CDR3 is CASSPPSGRARNEQFF. The CDR3 coding sequence is TGTGCCAGCAGCCCTCCTAGCGGGAGGGCCAGAAATGAGCAGTTCTTC.

This clonotype has only one observation. The chain has TRBV7-2 and TRBJ1-1; TRBD1 is a possible D gene (6 bases). V was trimmed by 4 bases and J by 3 bases, leaving 9 bases between them. CDR3 length equals 13 residues. Germline values: CDR1 SGHTA, CDR2 FQGNSA. The CDR3 here is CASSSGHYTEAFF. CDR3 bases: TGTGCCAGCAGCTCGGGACACTACACTGAAGCTTTCTTT.

This clonotype was seen only a few times. V and J are TRBV27 and TRBJ2-1, with a possible D match to TRBD1 (7 bases). The J call could be wrong; TRBJ2-5 is a better fit for the DNA end. CDR3 length: 14 residues. The germline gives CDR1 MNHEY, CDR2 SMNVEV (reference sequence). CDR3 in amino acids: CASSLSRGAETQYF. The CDR3 nucleotides are TGTGCCAGCAGTTTATCCAGGGGGGCAGAGACCCAGTACTTC.

V and J are TRBV12-3 or TRBV12-4 and TRBJ2-1; 9 positions match TRBD2. Unmatched junction bases numbered 13, after V lost 6 bases and J lost 4 bases. This CDR3 has 17 residues. For the CDR3, the DNA is TGTGCCAGCAGCCTTAGTGGCTGGACTAGCGTATACAATGAGCAGTTCTTC. Its protein is CASSLSGWTSVYNEQFF.

The chain combines TRBV27 with TRBJ2-5; the D gene is possibly TRBD2 (6 bases). Per the germline V gene, CDR1 is MNHEY and CDR2 is SMNVEV (reference sequence). The ends were cut back, 7 bases at V and 4 bases at J, with 13 bases in the middle. The CDR3 is 13 residues long. CDR3 region: CASTTLGGETQYF. In DNA, the CDR3 is TGTGCCAGCACTACCCTGGGGGGAGAGACCCAGTACTTC.

This clonotype showed up just a few times. The V gene is TRBV25-1, the J gene TRBJ2-3; D is unclear. Germline V gene data show CDR1 as MGHDK and CDR2 as SYGVNS. The CDR3 runs to 13 residues. The V end was cut by 5 bases, the J end by 1 base, with 7 bases between. The CDR3 is CASSKTGTDTQYF. As DNA, the CDR3 is TGTGCCAGCAGTAAAACAGGCACAGATACGCAGTATTTT.

This clonotype rates as hyperexpanded. This chain uses TRBV6-1 with TRBJ2-1; D is possibly TRBD1 or TRBD2 (5 bases each). CDR3 length: 15 amino acids. With 7 bases removed from V and 0 bases from J, the gap between germline ends came to 13 bases. Germline assignment: CDR1 MNHNS and CDR2 SASEGT. CDR3 amino acids: CASTRGVSSYNEQFF. The DNA for the CDR3 is TGTGCCAGCACCCGAGGGGTTAGCTCCTACAATGAGCAGTTCTTC.

This clonotype was observed a handful of times. The chain combines TRBV6-1 with TRBJ1-4; tentatively, D is TRBD1 (6 bases). Germline V gene lookup returns CDR1 MNHNS and CDR2 SASEGT. The CDR3 sequence is 15 residues long. V gave up 5 bases and J gave up 8 bases, with 18 bases separating them. In DNA form, the CDR3 reads TGTGCCAGCAGTCCCTTGACAGGCCCGGGCGAAAAACTGTTTTTT. Its protein product is CASSPLTGPGEKLFF.

The chain carries TRBV12-3 or TRBV12-4 and TRBJ2-7; the match to TRBD2 covers 9 bases. The J call may be faulty, since TRBJ2-5 better matches the DNA end. CDR3 length: 19 amino acids. As DNA, the CDR3 is TGTGCCAGCAGTTTAGGACTTACCCTGTGGCTAGCGGGATCGGAGACCCAGTACTTC. Protein sequence: CASSLGLTLWLAGSETQYF.

V gene TRBV6-1 combines with J gene TRBJ2-1, with 11 bases matching TRBD2. Germline V lookup: CDR1 MNHNS, CDR2 SASEGT. The V and J ends lost 7 bases and 8 bases, in that order; junction bases with no gene match: 10. This CDR3 contains 15 residues. The CDR3 spells CASNIETSGNDEQFF. The CDR3 bases are TGTGCCAGCAACATAGAGACTAGCGGGAACGATGAGCAGTTCTTC.

This sequence joins TRBV6-1 and TRBJ2-1, with 11 bases identical to TRBD1. Near its end, the DNA agrees better with TRBJ2-7, so the J call may be wrong. From germline, CDR1 is MNHNS and CDR2 SASEGT. The CDR3 runs 16 residues. Here the CDR3 DNA reads TGTGCCAGCACTCCGGAAGGGGGGACAGGGGGGCACGAGCAGTACTTC. Translating gives CASTPEGGTGGHEQYF.

By sample fraction, this clonotype is medium-sized. The V and J genes are TRBV6-1 and TRBJ2-1; 12 bases map to TRBD1. This CDR3 is built from 14 residues. CDR1 and CDR2 (germline): MNHNS, SASEGT. V was pared by 6 bases and J by 10 bases, with 7 bases of the junction left unmatched. The DNA of the CDR3 is TGTGCCAGCAGCACCGGGACAGGGGGCTACGAGCAGTTCTTC. Its translation is CASSTGTGGYEQFF.

The rearrangement links TRBV25-1 to TRBJ2-5; TRBD1 matches 8 bases. Germline lookup yields CDR1 MGHDK and CDR2 SYGVNS. V lost 5 bases, J lost 5 bases, and 10 bases stayed unmatched. This CDR3 has 15 amino acids. The CDR3 protein is CASSPGTGWEETQYF. CDR3 coding DNA: TGTGCCAGCAGTCCCGGGACAGGATGGGAGGAGACCCAGTACTTC.

The CDR3 loop is CASSEDEGQGSYEQFF. As DNA, the CDR3 is TGTGCCAGCAGTGAAGATGAAGGACAGGGGTCCTACGAGCAGTTCTTC. The J gene is TRBJ2-1, the V gene TRBV6-1; 9 bases are shared with TRBD1. The CDR3 covers 16 residues. Germline V gene lookup returns CDR1 MNHNS and CDR2 SASEGT. With 1 base clipped from V and 10 bases from J, the junction kept 11 bases outside the gene matches.

This clonotype ranks as medium-sized. The chain has TRBV6-6 and TRBJ2-5; maybe TRBD2 (6 bases). CDR3 length: 14 amino acids. Germline CDR1 is MNHNY and CDR2 is SVGAGI (reference sequence). Between the trimmed V and J ends, which lost 2 bases and 9 bases, there was a span of 16 bases. CDR3 region: CASSYRRTGVPQYF. The CDR3 region has the DNA TGTGCCAGCAGTTACCGACGCACGGGGGTGCCCCAGTACTTC.

This chain joins TRBV27 and TRBJ1-6; D might be TRBD1 (5 bases). The CDR3 runs to 18 residues. The V gene's germline CDR1 is MNHEY and CDR2 SMNVEV (reference sequence). V lost 5 bases to trimming and J lost 6 bases, with 23 bases between them. In DNA, the CDR3 is TGTGCCAGCAGTACATACTTCCCCGGGGGGACGGTTAATTCACCCCTCCACTTT. The encoded protein is CASSTYFPGGTVNSPLHF.

This clonotype has just one count. The chain has TRBV6-1 and TRBJ2-3; TRBD2 agrees at 8 bases. Germline assignment: CDR1 MNHNS and CDR2 SASEGT. J gave up 6 bases and V 8 bases, and 16 bases lay outside the gene matches. The CDR3 runs 16 residues. The CDR3 is CASFFRGGDPRDTQYF. The DNA for the CDR3 is TGTGCCAGCTTTTTCCGGGGGGGCGACCCCCGGGATACGCAGTATTTT.

This clonotype appeared a few times. The V and J genes are TRBV6-1 and TRBJ2-1; TRBD2 might be the D (7 bases). CDR1 is MNHNS and CDR2 is SASEGT in the germline V gene. Trimming stripped 4 bases from V and 10 bases from J, with 20 bases between. This CDR3 spans 15 amino acids. The CDR3 spells CASSARGGGYYEQFF. CDR3 nucleotide sequence: TGTGCCAGCAGTGCCCGGGGAGGGGGTTACTACGAGCAGTTCTTC.

This chain connects TRBV6-1 to TRBJ2-1, with TRBD2 matching 11 bases. The DNA matches TRBJ2-7 better at its end, which makes the J call doubtful. The CDR3 runs 16 residues. Germline V gene lookup returns CDR1 MNHNS and CDR2 SASEGT. CDR3: CASRKTSGSSYNEQYF. CDR3 coding DNA: TGTGCCAGCAGAAAAACTAGCGGGAGCTCCTACAATGAGCAGTACTTC.